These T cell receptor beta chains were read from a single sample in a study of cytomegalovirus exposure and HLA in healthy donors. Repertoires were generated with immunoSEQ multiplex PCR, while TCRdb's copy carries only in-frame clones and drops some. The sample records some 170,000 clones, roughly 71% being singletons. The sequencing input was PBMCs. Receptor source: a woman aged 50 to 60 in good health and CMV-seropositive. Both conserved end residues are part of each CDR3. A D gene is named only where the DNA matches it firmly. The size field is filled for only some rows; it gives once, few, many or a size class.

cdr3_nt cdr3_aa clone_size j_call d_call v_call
TGTGCCTGGAGCGGATTTAGCGGGGGGCCCGATACGCAGTATTTT CAWSGFSGGPDTQYF NA TRBJ2-3 TRBD2 TRBV30
TGCGCCAGCAAAGTCAGGGCGGGACAAGAGACCCAGTACTTC CASKVRAGQETQYF NA TRBJ2-5 NA TRBV5-1
TGCGCCAGCAGCCTGGACGGGAGGGCGACCCAGTACTTC CASSLDGRATQYF NA TRBJ2-5 TRBD2 TRBV5-1
TGTGCCAGCAGTTCTGACAGGGTATATAGCTATGGCTACACCTTC CASSSDRVYSYGYTF NA TRBJ1-2 TRBD1 TRBV6-1
TGTGCCAGCAGCTCGACAGGGGGCGATCAGCCCCAGCATTTT CASSSTGGDQPQHF NA TRBJ1-5 TRBD1 TRBV5-6
TGCAGCGTTGGAGGACCTACTAGTGAGCAGTTCTTC CSVGGPTSEQFF NA TRBJ2-1 NA TRBV29-1
TGTGCCAGCAGTGCCAGGGGACCCGGTTCTGCCGTCAATGAGCAGTTCTTC CASSARGPGSAVNEQFF NA TRBJ2-1 NA TRBV2
TGTGCCAGCTCACCACTCTCGAACACCGGGGAGCTGTTTTTT CASSPLSNTGELFF NA TRBJ2-2 NA TRBV18
TGTGCCAGCAGTTTCAGACAGGGTCGCACAGATACGCAGTATTTT CASSFRQGRTDTQYF NA TRBJ2-3 TRBD1 TRBV9
TGTGCTAGTGGTCTAGACAGGGAAAACCAAGAGACCCAGTACTTC CASGLDRENQETQYF NA TRBJ2-5 TRBD1 TRBV12-5
TGTGCCACCAGCAGAGACAGTAATCTGGAGACCCAGTACTTC CATSRDSNLETQYF NA TRBJ2-5 NA TRBV15
TGTGCCAGCAGCCAAAGGGGGAACTATGGCTACACCTTC CASSQRGNYGYTF few TRBJ1-2 NA TRBV16
TGTGCCAGCACCTTAGGGACAGGGGCTCCCTATGGCTACACCTTC CASTLGTGAPYGYTF NA TRBJ1-2 TRBD1 TRBV6-1
TGTGCCAGCAAGGGACTAGCGGGGGTAGATACGCAGTATTTT CASKGLAGVDTQYF NA TRBJ2-3 TRBD2 TRBV2
TGCGCCAGCAGCCCATCGGGAGATACGCAGTATTTT CASSPSGDTQYF NA TRBJ2-3 NA TRBV5-1
TGTGCCAGCAGCCTAACAGGGACGGGTGAAAAACTGTTTTTT CASSLTGTGEKLFF NA TRBJ1-4 NA TRBV5-4
TGCGCCAGCAGTGAGGGAACAGGGGGAAAGTTTGGCTACACCTTC CASSEGTGGKFGYTF NA TRBJ1-2 TRBD1 TRBV10-1
TGTGCCAGCAGGATAACACAGGGTCTCGAGCAGTACTTC CASRITQGLEQYF NA TRBJ2-7 NA TRBV28
TGTGCCAGCAGTTCCGGGACAGCTGAAGCTTTCTTT CASSSGTAEAFF NA TRBJ1-1 TRBD1 TRBV6-6
TGTGCCAGCAGCCCAGTCTCGGGGGAAGCTTTCTTT CASSPVSGEAFF NA TRBJ1-1 NA TRBV5-4
TGTGCCAGCAGTGAACAGGGGTGGGAAAAACTGTTTTTT CASSEQGWEKLFF NA TRBJ1-4 NA TRBV2
TGTGCCAGCAGCGTAGGACAGCCCGGGGGCTACACCTTC CASSVGQPGGYTF NA TRBJ1-2 NA TRBV9
TGTGCCAGCAGTCTTCAGGGGTACACTGAAGCTTTCTTT CASSLQGYTEAFF NA TRBJ1-1 NA TRBV6-5
TGTGCCAGCAGCTCCCGGGACAATCAAGGGCGGGAGACCCAGTACTTC CASSSRDNQGRETQYF NA TRBJ2-5 NA TRBV21-1
TGTGCCAGCAGTGATCTAGCTAGCGAAGAGACCCAGTACTTC CASSDLASEETQYF NA TRBJ2-5 NA TRBV25-1
TGTGCCAGCAGTGAACGCGGCAATCAGCCCCAGCATTTT CASSERGNQPQHF NA TRBJ1-5 NA TRBV6-1
TGTGCCAGCAGTCCAGGGGGTGCTGGAAACACCATATATTTT CASSPGGAGNTIYF NA TRBJ1-3 TRBD1 TRBV7-3
TGTGCCAGCAGCCCCGGGGGGGGCTCTAGCACAGATACGCAGTATTTT CASSPGGGSSTDTQYF few TRBJ2-3 TRBD2 TRBV7-9
TGCGCCAGCAGCCATGGAATCGGGACAGGGTCGATCAATCAGCCCCAGCATTTT CASSHGIGTGSINQPQHF NA TRBJ1-5 TRBD1 TRBV4-1
TGTGCCAGCAGCTCGCTGACCCTTAGGGGTACTGAAGCTTTCTTT CASSSLTLRGTEAFF NA TRBJ1-1 NA TRBV5-6
TGTGCCAGCAGCTCCCCGGGACAGGCAGAATCTAACTATGGCTACACCTTC CASSSPGQAESNYGYTF few TRBJ1-2 TRBD1 TRBV11-2
TGTGCCAGCAGAAGGACAGGGAGCTCCTACGAGCAGTACTTC CASRRTGSSYEQYF NA TRBJ2-7 TRBD1 TRBV7-9
TGTGCCACCAGCCGGGGGGAGAGCAGGGGAAGGGGAAAACTGTTTTTT CATSRGESRGRGKLFF NA TRBJ1-4 NA TRBV15
TGTGCTAGTGGTTTGGAGCGGGGGCTCAGTGAGCAGTTCTTC CASGLERGLSEQFF NA TRBJ2-1 TRBD2 TRBV12-5
TGCGCCAGCAGTGATGGCAGCGCCGGCACTGAAGCTTTCTTT CASSDGSAGTEAFF NA TRBJ1-1 NA TRBV10-1
TGTGCCAGCAGTCGATGGGACAGGGGAATTCGTAAACACTATGGCTACACCTTC CASSRWDRGIRKHYGYTF NA TRBJ1-2 TRBD1 TRBV27
TGTGCCAGTCGCAGCGGTCAGATCCAAGAGACCCAGTACTTC CASRSGQIQETQYF few TRBJ2-5 NA TRBV27
TGTGCCAGCAGTGGACCGGGACAGATTAACACTGAAGCTTTCTTT CASSGPGQINTEAFF NA TRBJ1-1 TRBD1 TRBV9
TGTGCCAGCAGTTTTGACGGGAGCTCCTACGAGCAGTACTTC CASSFDGSSYEQYF NA TRBJ2-7 NA TRBV6-5
TGCGCCAGCAGCCCCGGACTAGCGGGGTTCCGGAGCTCCTACAATGAGCAGTTCTTC CASSPGLAGFRSSYNEQFF few TRBJ2-1 TRBD2 TRBV5-1
TGCAGCGTAGAGGGACTAGCGGGTTCCTACAATGAGCAGTTCTTC CSVEGLAGSYNEQFF NA TRBJ2-1 TRBD2 TRBV29-1
TGTGCCAGCAGTTACCGGACAGGGGGAAACTACGAGCAGTACTTC CASSYRTGGNYEQYF NA TRBJ2-7 TRBD1 TRBV6-6
TGTGCCAGCAGCTTAGGTGTTGGGACAGGGCAGTTCTTC CASSLGVGTGQFF NA TRBJ2-1 TRBD1 TRBV7-9
TGTGCCATCAGGGACAACCCGTACGAGCAGTACTTC CAIRDNPYEQYF NA TRBJ2-7 NA TRBV10-3
TGTGCCAGCAGCCCGGGGAGACAGGGAAACGGTATGAACACTGAAGCTTTCTTT CASSPGRQGNGMNTEAFF NA TRBJ1-1 TRBD1 TRBV13
TGTGCCAGTAGTATAGGCGGGGCAACCACCGGGGAGCTGTTTTTT CASSIGGATTGELFF NA TRBJ2-2 NA TRBV19
TGTGCCAGCAGCGTAGCTGCAGGGAATACGCAGTTCTTC CASSVAAGNTQFF NA TRBJ2-1 NA TRBV9
TGTGCCAGCAGTGACAGGGGCAGGCAAGAGACCCAGTACTTC CASSDRGRQETQYF NA TRBJ2-5 TRBD1 TRBV6-5
TGTGCCAGTAGTATCGGGGAGCCCAATGAGCAGTTCTTC CASSIGEPNEQFF NA TRBJ2-1 NA TRBV19
TGTGCCAGCAGGCCCCGACAGGGGGCATCACCCCTCCACTTT CASRPRQGASPLHF few TRBJ1-6 TRBD1 TRBV6-5
TGTGCCAGCAGCGCAGGCCGGCCCAATGAGCAGTTCTTC CASSAGRPNEQFF NA TRBJ2-1 NA TRBV14
TGTGCCAGCAGTCCCCCGACACGGAATGGCTACACCTTC CASSPPTRNGYTF NA TRBJ1-2 NA TRBV28
TGTGCCAGCTCAGCCGGACAGGCAGATCGCGGTGAGCAGTTCTTC CASSAGQADRGEQFF few TRBJ2-1 TRBD1 TRBV18
TGTGCCAGCACCCAGCGAGGGGGCAACACTGAAGCTTTCTTT CASTQRGGNTEAFF NA TRBJ1-1 TRBD1 TRBV6-5
TGTGCCAGCAGTACTGGACAGGGAGGGACCGGGGAGCTGTTTTTT CASSTGQGGTGELFF few TRBJ2-2 NA TRBV6-5
TGTGCCAGCAGCCTATTTAGCGGGTCTAGCACAGATACGCAGTATTTT CASSLFSGSSTDTQYF NA TRBJ2-3 TRBD2 TRBV14